This section outlines one TCR beta chain sequence together with its context. These data originate in a study of control samples from healthy donors and cancer patients. Some clones are missing from TCRdb's copy, which holds only in-frame ones; the method was immunoSEQ multiplex PCR. The sample shows around 120,000 clones, about 87% of them seen only once. CDR3 size: 16 residues. V lost 1 base to trimming and J lost 0 bases, with 10 bases between them. CDR1 is SSHAT, CDR2 FNYEAQ, per germline (reference sequence). The chain couples TRBV7-7 to TRBJ1-5; no clear D. The receptor was derived from a man between 60 and 70 years old in good health. The sequencing sample was made of blood. This CDR3 reads CASSLDWPVSNQPQHF. CDR3 coding DNA: TGTGCCAGCAGCTTAGATTGGCCTGTTAGCAATCAGCCCCAGCATTTT.